This TCR beta chain was profiled in a study of cytotoxic CD8 clonotypes in ibrutinib-treated CLL. Trimming pared 6 bases from V and 6 bases from J, leaving 18 bases between. The CDR3 is 14 residues long. The germline gives CDR1 MDHEN, CDR2 SYDVKM. This table comes from immunoSEQ multiplex PCR, and its TCRdb copy is limited to in-frame clones, with some not included. The data contain some 130,000 clones, more than 85% of them singletons. V gene TRBV28 combines with J gene TRBJ2-7, with TRBD2 as a possible D gene (6 bases). The source of this sequence is a human donor with chronic lymphocytic leukemia. The sample in question was PBMCs, obtained after 12 months of ibrutinib treatment. The CDR3 loop reads CASREDGTRREQYF. The CDR3 DNA reads as TGTGCCAGCAGAGAGGACGGGACTCGTCGCGAGCAGTACTTC.